This T cell receptor beta chain was identified during a study of tissue T cells after allogeneic stem cell transplantation. As for this clone: Its antigen is unidentified.

TCRdb's copy holds only in-frame clones and misses some; the assay was immunoSEQ multiplex PCR. The table records 6,000 to 8,000 clones, roughly 70% of them present only once. The CDR3 has 13 amino acids. V lost 6 bases to trimming and J lost 3 bases, with 11 bases between them. Broader study findings: The patient cohort was small and clinically heterogeneous, with limited sampling depth. Anatomically similar tissues had similar TCR repertoires within each patient. Motif-based clustering found tissue-specific repertoire signatures shared across patients, though few clones were shared.

The genes are TRBV12-3 or TRBV12-4 and TRBJ1-1; D is unclear. The TCR originated in a woman between 18 and 49 years old with breast cancer. This specimen was tissue from the rectum, taken at autopsy. The CDR3 loop reads CASSNIRDTEAFF. The CDR3, as DNA: TGTGCCAGCAGCAACATCCGGGACACTGAAGCTTTCTTT.